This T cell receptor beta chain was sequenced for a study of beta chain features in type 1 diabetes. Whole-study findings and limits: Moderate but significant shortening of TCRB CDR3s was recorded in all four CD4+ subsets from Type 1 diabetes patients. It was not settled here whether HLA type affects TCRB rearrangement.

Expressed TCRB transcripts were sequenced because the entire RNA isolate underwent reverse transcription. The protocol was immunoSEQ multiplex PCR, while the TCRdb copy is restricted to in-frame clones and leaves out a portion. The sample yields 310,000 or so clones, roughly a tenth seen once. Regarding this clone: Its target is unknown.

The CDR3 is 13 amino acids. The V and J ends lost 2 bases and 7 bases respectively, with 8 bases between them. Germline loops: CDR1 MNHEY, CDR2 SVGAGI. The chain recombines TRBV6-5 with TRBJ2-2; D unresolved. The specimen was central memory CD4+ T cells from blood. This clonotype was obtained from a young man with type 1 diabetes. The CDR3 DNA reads TGTGCCAGCAGTTACCAGGAAGGCGGGGAGCTGTTTTTT. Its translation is CASSYQEGGELFF.